Reported below is one T cell receptor beta chain. The data stem from a study of cytomegalovirus exposure and HLA in healthy donors. Amplification used 60 Vbeta primers and 13 Jbeta primers. Sequencing used immunoSEQ multiplex PCR; TCRdb keeps in-frame clones, though not all of them. Of approximately 180,000 clones in the sample, less than 85% are singletons; the top ten hold more than 4%. The V gene lost 5 bases and the J gene lost 5 bases, with 12 bases spanning the gap. This CDR3 contains 13 residues. CDR1 is LNHDA, CDR2 SQIVND, per germline (reference sequence). V gene TRBV19 combines with J gene TRBJ2-5; tentatively, D is TRBD1 (6 bases). This TCR was sampled from a man aged 18 to 35 in good health and CMV-seronegative. The sample comprised PBMCs. CDR3 protein: CASSAQGWETQYF. CDR3 coding DNA: TGTGCCAGTAGTGCACAGGGTTGGGAGACCCAGTACTTC.